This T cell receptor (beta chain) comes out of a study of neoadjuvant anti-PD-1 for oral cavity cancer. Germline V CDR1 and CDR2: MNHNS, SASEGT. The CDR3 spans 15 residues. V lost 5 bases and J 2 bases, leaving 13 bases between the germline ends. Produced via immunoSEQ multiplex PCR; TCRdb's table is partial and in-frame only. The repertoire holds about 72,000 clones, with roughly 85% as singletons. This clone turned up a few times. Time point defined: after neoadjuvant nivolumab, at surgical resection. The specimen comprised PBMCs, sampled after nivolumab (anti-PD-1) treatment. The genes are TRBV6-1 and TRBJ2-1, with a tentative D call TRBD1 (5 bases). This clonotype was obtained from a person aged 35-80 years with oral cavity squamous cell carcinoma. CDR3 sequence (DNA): TGTGCCAGCAGTTCGACAGTGAACACCTACAATGAGCAGTTCTTC. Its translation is CASSSTVNTYNEQFF.